This T cell receptor (beta chain) derives from a study of CD4+ T cells in melanoma. General study results and limits: CD8+ T cell, macrophage and B cell function reportedly correlated with neoantigen-specific CD4+ T cells. Diverse differentiation states were reported for melanoma neoantigen-specific CD4+ T cells.

A note on this clone: Its antigen is unidentified.

The CDR3 covers 15 residues. The V gene lost 2 bases and the J gene lost 0 bases, with 10 bases spanning the gap. CDR1 and CDR2 from the germline V gene are SGHVS and FQNEAQ. Generated by immunoSEQ multiplex PCR, the TCRdb table keeps only in-frame clones and is missing some. The repertoire holds about 140,000 clones, roughly 91% seen once, with over 1.5% in the top ten. The sequence was collected from a human donor with melanoma. The rearrangement uses TRBV7-8 and TRBJ1-1; D remains ambiguous. CDR3 residues: CASSLKMAVNTEAFF. CDR3 bases: TGTGCCAGCAGCTTAAAGATGGCGGTGAACACTGAAGCTTTCTTT. The full variable domain, completed using reference TRBV7-8 and TRBJ1-1, is GAGVSQSPRYKVAKRGQDVALRCDPISGHVSLFWYQQALGQGPEFLTYFQNEAQLDKSGLPSDRFFAERPEGSVSTLKIQRTQQEDSAVYLCASSLKMAVNTEAFFGQGTRLTVV.